Listed below are T cell receptor beta chains from one sample, sequenced in a study of blood T cell repertoires in COVID-19. Only in-frame clones appear in the TCRdb table, and some are missing; sequencing was by immunoSEQ multiplex PCR. The table lists 52,000 or so clones, roughly 80% of them singletons. Sequencing was carried out using peripheral blood. Source of these receptors: a human donor in a cohort sampled during active or convalescent COVID-19. Each CDR3 is given with its conserved first and last residue. A D gene is named only where the DNA matches it firmly. Clone size appears in some rows only: once, few, many, or a class for an expanded clone.

V	J	D	size	CDR3	DNA
TRBV27	TRBJ2-2	.	.	CASSYWDTYTGELFF	TGTGCCAGCAGTTATTGGGACACTTACACCGGGGAGCTGTTTTTT
TRBV29-1	TRBJ2-7	TRBD2	.	CSVDQESSGGSYEQYF	TGCAGCGTTGATCAAGAATCTAGCGGGGGGTCCTACGAGCAGTACTTC
TRBV18	TRBJ2-2	TRBD1	.	CASSPRQGARNTGELFF	TGTGCCAGCTCGCCCAGACAGGGGGCGCGGAACACCGGGGAGCTGTTTTTT
TRBV7-2	TRBJ2-5	TRBD1	.	CASTRDRGGVQETQYF	TGTGCCAGCACCAGGGACAGGGGGGGAGTACAAGAGACCCAGTACTTC
TRBV14	TRBJ2-2	.	.	CASRLILVRGSVDTGELFF	TGTGCCAGCAGACTAATCCTTGTCAGGGGTTCCGTGGACACCGGGGAGCTGTTTTTT
TRBV19	TRBJ1-3	.	.	CASIGLYSGNTIYF	TGTGCCAGTATTGGTCTCTACTCTGGAAACACCATATATTTT
TRBV6-5	TRBJ2-7	.	.	CASSYGALSGEQYF	TGTGCCAGCAGTTACGGGGCACTCTCGGGCGAGCAGTACTTC
TRBV27	TRBJ1-1	.	.	CASSLRRGWNTEAFF	TGTGCCAGCAGTCTACGACGAGGCTGGAACACTGAAGCTTTCTTT
TRBV4-2	TRBJ2-4	.	.	CASSRVMAGTDIQYF	TGTGCCAGCAGCCGGGTGATGGCGGGCACGGACATTCAGTACTTC
TRBV4-1	TRBJ1-1	.	.	CASSPSEGPPRMNTEAFF	TGCGCCAGCAGCCCGTCGGAGGGTCCCCCGAGAATGAACACTGAAGCTTTCTTT
TRBV5-1	TRBJ1-1	.	.	CASSLNMNTEAFF	TGCGCCAGCAGCTTGAACATGAACACTGAAGCTTTCTTT
TRBV11-2	TRBJ2-3	.	.	CASSLVARGSDTQYF	TGTGCCAGCAGCTTAGTCGCCCGGGGGTCAGATACGCAGTATTTT
TRBV21-1	TRBJ1-1	.	.	CASRDRPNTEAFF	TGTGCCAGCAGGGACAGACCGAACACTGAAGCTTTCTTT
TRBV12-5	TRBJ1-2	.	.	CASGLESRNYGYTF	TGTGCTAGTGGTTTGGAATCCAGGAACTATGGCTACACCTTC
TRBV7-2	TRBJ2-3	TRBD2	.	CASSFSGGGPLTDTQYF	TGTGCCAGCAGCTTCTCCGGGGGGGGGCCATTGACAGATACGCAGTATTTT
TRBV30	TRBJ2-1	.	.	CAWSDSYNEQFF	TGTGCCTGGAGTGACAGCTACAATGAGCAGTTCTTC
TRBV2	TRBJ2-7	TRBD1	.	CASSSTGGGYEQYF	TGTGCCAGCAGTTCGACAGGGGGCGGCTACGAGCAGTACTTC
TRBV6-5	TRBJ2-5	TRBD1	.	CASTRQGAQETQYF	TGTGCCAGCACTAGACAGGGGGCACAAGAGACCCAGTACTTC
TRBV9	TRBJ2-5	.	.	CASSVGTSSQETQYF	TGTGCCAGCAGCGTGGGCACAAGTTCCCAAGAGACCCAGTACTTC
TRBV7-9	TRBJ2-7	TRBD1	.	CASSLDTGTGRYEQYF	TGTGCCAGCAGCCTGGACACCGGGACAGGGCGCTACGAGCAGTACTTC
TRBV18	TRBJ2-7	TRBD2	.	CASSPPGTSGGYEQYF	TGTGCCAGCTCACCACCGGGGACTAGCGGGGGATACGAGCAGTACTTC
TRBV12-5	TRBJ1-1	.	.	CASGLVMSWASEAFF	TGTGCTAGTGGTTTGGTCATGTCCTGGGCGAGTGAAGCTTTCTTT
TRBV6-5	TRBJ2-2	TRBD1	.	CASNQDRANRELFF	TGTGCCAGCAATCAGGACAGGGCCAACCGGGAGCTGTTTTTT
TRBV19	TRBJ2-7	TRBD2	.	CASSAGGYEQYF	TGTGCCAGTAGTGCCGGGGGGTACGAGCAGTACTTC
TRBV18	TRBJ2-6	TRBD1	once	CASSPNQGASGANVLTF	TGTGCCAGCTCACCAAACCAGGGGGCGTCTGGGGCCAACGTCCTGACTTTC
TRBV5-4	TRBJ1-2	.	.	CASSDGGVGGYGYTF	TGTGCCAGCAGTGATGGGGGGGTTGGGGGCTATGGCTACACCTTC
TRBV5-5	TRBJ2-2	.	.	CASSSGDITGELFF	TGTGCCAGCAGCTCCGGGGACATCACCGGGGAGCTGTTTTTT
TRBV27	TRBJ1-3	.	.	CASSLYAETGNTIYF	TGTGCCAGCAGTTTATACGCGGAGACTGGAAACACCATATATTTT
TRBV6-6	TRBJ2-3	.	.	CASSYSETASTDTQYF	TGTGCCAGCAGTTACTCGGAGACAGCCTCCACAGATACGCAGTATTTT
TRBV2	TRBJ1-3	TRBD1	.	CASALTGPGNTIYF	TGTGCCAGCGCCTTGACAGGGCCAGGAAACACCATATATTTT
TRBV7-9	TRBJ2-1	TRBD1	.	CASSLGQGGNEQFF	TGTGCCAGCAGCCTCGGACAGGGAGGCAATGAGCAGTTCTTC
TRBV5-1	TRBJ1-2	TRBD1	few	CASSLDTGGALNGYTF	TGCGCCAGCAGCTTGGATACAGGGGGCGCTTTGAATGGCTACACCTTC
TRBV6-6	TRBJ2-7	.	.	CASSERYEQYF	TGTGCCAGCAGTGAGCGGTACGAGCAGTACTTC
TRBV6-2/TRBV6-3	TRBJ2-7	TRBD1	.	CASSYRTGANYEQYF	TGTGCCAGCAGTTACAGGACAGGGGCGAACTACGAGCAGTACTTC
TRBV5-5	TRBJ1-3	.	.	CASRLRVSSGNTIYF	TGTGCCAGCAGACTGAGGGTGAGCTCTGGAAACACCATATATTTT
TRBV2	TRBJ2-1	.	.	CASSEGGVAPLEQFF	TGTGCCAGCAGTGAAGGGGGAGTAGCGCCGCTTGAGCAGTTCTTC
TRBV6-2/TRBV6-3	TRBJ1-5	.	.	CASSSGGYNQPQHF	TGTGCCAGCAGTTCAGGCGGGTACAATCAGCCCCAGCATTTT
TRBV14	TRBJ2-3	.	.	CASSQGVQLEFTQYF	TGTGCCAGCAGCCAAGGGGTTCAGTTGGAGTTTACGCAGTATTTT
TRBV7-2	TRBJ2-1	.	.	CASSSQVNEQFF	TGTGCCAGCAGCTCACAGGTGAATGAGCAGTTCTTC
TRBV15	TRBJ2-5	.	.	CATSRNHGGEETQYF	TGTGCCACCAGCAGAAACCACGGTGGGGAGGAGACCCAGTACTTC
TRBV6-5	TRBJ2-7	TRBD1	.	CASSYGQGGPYEQYF	TGTGCCAGCAGTTACGGACAGGGGGGCCCCTACGAGCAGTACTTC
TRBV3-1/TRBV3-2	TRBJ2-1	.	once	CASSQGLNRNEQFF	TGTGCCAGCAGCCAAGGACTAAATAGGAATGAGCAGTTCTTC
TRBV4-3	TRBJ2-1	.	.	CASSQDLRGSWDEQFF	TGCGCCAGCAGCCAAGATCTAAGGGGGAGCTGGGATGAGCAGTTCTTC
TRBV19	TRBJ2-3	.	.	CASRVGGTSTDTQYF	TGTGCCAGTAGGGTCGGTGGGACTAGCACAGATACGCAGTATTTT
TRBV11-2	TRBJ2-7	.	.	CASSFEGYEQYF	TGTGCCAGCAGCTTCGAGGGCTACGAGCAGTACTTC
TRBV5-5	TRBJ1-6	.	.	CASSLGETYNSPLHF	TGTGCCAGCAGCTTAGGGGAAACCTATAATTCACCCCTCCACTTT
TRBV3-1/TRBV3-2	TRBJ2-5	TRBD2	.	CASSQERRGRPWETQYF	TGTGCCAGCAGCCAAGAGAGACGCGGGAGGCCTTGGGAGACCCAGTACTTC
TRBV7-2	TRBJ1-2	.	.	CASSPRRGASNYGYTF	TGTGCCAGCAGCCCCCGTCGGGGGGCCTCTAACTATGGCTACACCTTC
TRBV2	TRBJ1-6	.	.	CASSEVANNSPLHF	TGTGCCAGCAGTGAGGTGGCCAATAATTCACCCCTCCACTTT
TRBV7-9	TRBJ1-1	.	few	CASSRSGGSEAFF	TGTGCCAGCAGTCGCTCGGGAGGGTCTGAAGCTTTCTTT
TRBV28	TRBJ2-1	.	.	CASSLGRDEQFF	TGTGCCAGCAGTTTGGGGCGCGATGAGCAGTTCTTC
TRBV7-2	TRBJ2-3	TRBD2	.	CASSLKASSGATDTQYF	TGTGCCAGCAGCTTAAAAGCTTCTAGCGGGGCCACAGATACGCAGTATTTT
TRBV18	TRBJ1-5	TRBD1	.	CASSAPRGPGNQPQHF	TGTGCCAGCTCAGCACCCAGGGGGCCGGGAAATCAGCCCCAGCATTTT
TRBV7-3	TRBJ2-3	TRBD2	.	CASSLSAGGSTDTQYF	TGTGCCAGCAGCCTTAGCGCGGGGGGGAGCACAGATACGCAGTATTTT
TRBV24-1	TRBJ2-5	TRBD2	.	CATSDSSGGARETQYF	TGTGCCACCAGTGATTCTAGCGGGGGGGCTCGGGAGACCCAGTACTTC
TRBV27	TRBJ1-4	TRBD1	.	CASSLAGGVEKLFF	TGTGCCAGCAGTTTAGCAGGGGGCGTAGAAAAACTGTTTTTT
TRBV6-4	TRBJ1-1	.	.	CASSPQGGDTEAFF	TGTGCCAGCAGTCCCCAAGGGGGGGACACTGAAGCTTTCTTT
TRBV6-2/TRBV6-3	TRBJ1-1	.	.	CASSLQVDTEAFF	TGTGCCAGCAGTCTACAGGTGGACACTGAAGCTTTCTTT
TRBV5-1	TRBJ2-7	.	.	CASSLDWAGSYEQYF	TGCGCCAGCAGCTTGGACTGGGCTGGGTCCTACGAGCAGTACTTC